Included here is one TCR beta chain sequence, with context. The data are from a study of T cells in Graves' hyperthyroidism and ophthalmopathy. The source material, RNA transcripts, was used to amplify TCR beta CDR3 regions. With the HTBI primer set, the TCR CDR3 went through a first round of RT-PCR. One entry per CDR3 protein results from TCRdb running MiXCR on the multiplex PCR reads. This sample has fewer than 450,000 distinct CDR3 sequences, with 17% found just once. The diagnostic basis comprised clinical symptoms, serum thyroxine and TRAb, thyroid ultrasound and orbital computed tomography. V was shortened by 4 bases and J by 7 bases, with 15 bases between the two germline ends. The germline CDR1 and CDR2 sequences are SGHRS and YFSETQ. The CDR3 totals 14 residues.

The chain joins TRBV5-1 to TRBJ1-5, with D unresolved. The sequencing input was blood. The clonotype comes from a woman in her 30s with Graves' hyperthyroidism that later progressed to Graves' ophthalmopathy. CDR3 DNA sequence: TGCGCCAGCAGCCCCACCCCGGCGGGGCAGCCCCAGCATTTT. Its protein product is CASSPTPAGQPQHF.